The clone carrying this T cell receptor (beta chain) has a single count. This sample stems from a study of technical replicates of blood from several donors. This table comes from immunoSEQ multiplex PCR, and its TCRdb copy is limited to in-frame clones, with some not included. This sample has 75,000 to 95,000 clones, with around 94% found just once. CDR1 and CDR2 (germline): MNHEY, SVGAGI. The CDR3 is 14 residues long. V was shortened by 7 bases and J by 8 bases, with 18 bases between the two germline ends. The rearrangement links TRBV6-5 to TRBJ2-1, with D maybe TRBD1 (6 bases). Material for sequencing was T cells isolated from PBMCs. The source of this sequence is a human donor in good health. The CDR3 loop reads CASTLRTGIHEQFF. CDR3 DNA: TGTGCCAGCACGCTTAGAACAGGGATCCATGAGCAGTTCTTC.